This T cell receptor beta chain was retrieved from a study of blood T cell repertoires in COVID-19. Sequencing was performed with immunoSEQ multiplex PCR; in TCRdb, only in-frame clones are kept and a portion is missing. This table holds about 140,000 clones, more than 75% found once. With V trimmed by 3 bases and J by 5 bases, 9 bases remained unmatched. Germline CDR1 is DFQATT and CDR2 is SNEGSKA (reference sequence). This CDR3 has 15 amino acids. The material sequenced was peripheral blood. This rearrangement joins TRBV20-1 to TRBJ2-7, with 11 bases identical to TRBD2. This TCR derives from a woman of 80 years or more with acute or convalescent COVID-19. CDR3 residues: CSASLPTSGTDEQYF. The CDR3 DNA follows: TGCAGTGCTAGTCTACCGACTAGCGGGACCGACGAGCAGTACTTC.